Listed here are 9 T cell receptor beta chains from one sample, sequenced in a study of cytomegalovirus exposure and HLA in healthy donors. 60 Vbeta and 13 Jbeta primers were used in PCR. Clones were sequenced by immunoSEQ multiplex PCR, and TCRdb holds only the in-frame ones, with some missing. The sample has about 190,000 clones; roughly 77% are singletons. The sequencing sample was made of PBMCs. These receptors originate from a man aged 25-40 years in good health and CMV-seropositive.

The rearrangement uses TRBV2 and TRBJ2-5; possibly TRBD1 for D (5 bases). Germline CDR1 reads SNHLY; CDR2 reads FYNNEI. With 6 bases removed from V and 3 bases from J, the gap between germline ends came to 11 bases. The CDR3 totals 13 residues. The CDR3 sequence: CASSEAGKETQYF. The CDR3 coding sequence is TGTGCCAGCAGCGAGGCAGGGAAAGAGACCCAGTACTTC.

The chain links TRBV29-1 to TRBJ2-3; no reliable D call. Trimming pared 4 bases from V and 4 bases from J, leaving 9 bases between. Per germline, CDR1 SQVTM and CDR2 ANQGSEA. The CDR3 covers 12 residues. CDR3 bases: TGCAGCGTTGCGTTGGGCCCAGATACGCAGTATTTT. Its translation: CSVALGPDTQYF.

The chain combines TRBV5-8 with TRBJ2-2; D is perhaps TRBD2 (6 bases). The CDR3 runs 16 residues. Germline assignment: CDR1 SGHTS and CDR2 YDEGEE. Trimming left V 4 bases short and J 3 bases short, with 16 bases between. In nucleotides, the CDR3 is TGTGCCAGCAGCGCTACTGGGCGGGGATACACCGGGGAGCTGTTTTTT. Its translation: CASSATGRGYTGELFF.

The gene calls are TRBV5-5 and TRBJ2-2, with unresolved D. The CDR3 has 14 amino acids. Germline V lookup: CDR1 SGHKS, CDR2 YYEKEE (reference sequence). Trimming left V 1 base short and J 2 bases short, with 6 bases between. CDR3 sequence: CASSLSHNTGELFF. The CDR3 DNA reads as TGTGCCAGCAGCTTGAGCCACAACACCGGGGAGCTGTTTTTT.

The CDR3 here is CASSLGQGESEAFF. The CDR3 coding sequence is TGTGCCAGCAGCTTAGGGCAGGGGGAATCTGAAGCTTTCTTT. The V and J genes are TRBV11-2 and TRBJ1-1, with 7 bases identical to TRBD1. This CDR3 is built from 14 residues. Trimming removed 1 base from V and 6 bases from J; junction bases left unmatched: 5. The germline V gene has CDR1 SGHAT and CDR2 FQNNGV. Looking up the rest from reference TRBV11-2 and TRBJ1-1 gives the full variable domain: EAGVAQSPRYKIIEKRQSVAFWCNPISGHATLYWYQQILGQGPKLLIQFQNNGVVDDSQLPKDRFSAERLKGVDSTLKIQPAKLEDSAVYLCASSLGQGESEAFFGQGTRLTVV.

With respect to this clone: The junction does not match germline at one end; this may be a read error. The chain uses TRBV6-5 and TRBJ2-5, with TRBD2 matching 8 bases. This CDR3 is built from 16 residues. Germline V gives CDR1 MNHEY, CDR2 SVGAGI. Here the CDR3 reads CASIYSSGSRQETQYF. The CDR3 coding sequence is TGTGCCAGCATTTACTCCAGCGGGAGCCGGCAAGAGACCCAGTACTTC.

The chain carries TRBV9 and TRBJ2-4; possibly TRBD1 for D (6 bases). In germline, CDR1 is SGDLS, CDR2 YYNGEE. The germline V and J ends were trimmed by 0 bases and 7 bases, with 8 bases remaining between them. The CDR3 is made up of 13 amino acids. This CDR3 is CASSVEQGNIQYF. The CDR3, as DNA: TGTGCCAGCAGCGTAGAGCAGGGGAACATTCAGTACTTC.

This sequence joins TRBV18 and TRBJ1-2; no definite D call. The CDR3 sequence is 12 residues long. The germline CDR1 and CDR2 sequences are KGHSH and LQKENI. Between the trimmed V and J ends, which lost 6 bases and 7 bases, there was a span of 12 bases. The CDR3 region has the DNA TGTGCCAGCTCCTCCACGGAGAGTGGCTACACCTTC. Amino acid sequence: CASSSTESGYTF.

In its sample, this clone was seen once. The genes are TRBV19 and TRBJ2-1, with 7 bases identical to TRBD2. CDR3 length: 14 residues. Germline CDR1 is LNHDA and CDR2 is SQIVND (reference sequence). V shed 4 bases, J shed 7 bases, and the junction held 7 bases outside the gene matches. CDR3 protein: CASSTGGAGNEQFF. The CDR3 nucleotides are TGTGCCAGTAGTACCGGGGGAGCGGGGAATGAGCAGTTCTTC.